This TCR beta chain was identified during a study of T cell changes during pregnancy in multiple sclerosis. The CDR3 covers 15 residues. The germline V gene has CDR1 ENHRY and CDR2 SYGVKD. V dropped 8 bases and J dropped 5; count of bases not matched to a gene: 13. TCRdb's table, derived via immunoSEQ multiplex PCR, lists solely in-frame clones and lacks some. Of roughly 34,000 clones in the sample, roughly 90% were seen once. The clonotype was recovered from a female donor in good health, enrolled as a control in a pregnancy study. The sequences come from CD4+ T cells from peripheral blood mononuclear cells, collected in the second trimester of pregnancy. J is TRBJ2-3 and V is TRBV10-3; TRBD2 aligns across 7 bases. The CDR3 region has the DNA TGTGCCATCTGGAGCGGGGCTGGGCGGGTAGATACGCAGTATTTT. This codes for CAIWSGAGRVDTQYF.